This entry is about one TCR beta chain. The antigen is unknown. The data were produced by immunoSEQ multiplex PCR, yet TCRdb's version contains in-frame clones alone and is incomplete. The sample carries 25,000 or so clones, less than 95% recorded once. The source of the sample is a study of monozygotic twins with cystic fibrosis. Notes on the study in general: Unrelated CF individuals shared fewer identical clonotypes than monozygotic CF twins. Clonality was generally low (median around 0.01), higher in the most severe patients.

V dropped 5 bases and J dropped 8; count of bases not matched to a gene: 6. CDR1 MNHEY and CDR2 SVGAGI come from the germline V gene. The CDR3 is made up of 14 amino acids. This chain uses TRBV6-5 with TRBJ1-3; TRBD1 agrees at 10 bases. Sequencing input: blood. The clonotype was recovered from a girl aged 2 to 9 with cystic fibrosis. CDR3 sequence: CASSTGQGLDTIYF. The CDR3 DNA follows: TGTGCCAGCAGTACGGGACAGGGGTTGGACACCATATATTTT.